Each of the 27 T cell receptor beta chains below was sequenced from the same sample in a study of T cell clones after liver transplantation. Some clones are missing from TCRdb's copy, which holds only in-frame ones; the method was immunoSEQ multiplex PCR. The data show under 130,000 clones, about 81% seen once. The sequences come from CD4+ T cells from blood, collected about 50 months after liver transplant. These receptors originate from a human patient who received a liver transplant. Some T cells may be the graft donor's.

This chain links TRBV9 with TRBJ2-1, with TRBD2 as a possible D gene (7 bases). Deletions cut 4 bases from V and 2 bases from J, with 19 bases between. Germline-derived CDR1 and CDR2 are SGDLS and YYNGEE. CDR3 length equals 17 residues. CDR3: CASSLGGAGAPYNEQFF. CDR3 coding DNA: TGTGCCAGCAGCTTGGGGGGCGCGGGGGCCCCCTACAATGAGCAGTTCTTC.

This chain joins TRBV5-1 and TRBJ2-1; 7 positions match TRBD1. This CDR3 contains 16 residues. Germline V gives CDR1 SGHRS, CDR2 YFSETQ. After removal of 4 bases from V and 2 bases from J, the junction contained 9 bases not matched to a gene. The CDR3 spells CASSAPTGHPYNEQFF. In nucleotides, the CDR3 is TGCGCCAGCAGCGCTCCGACAGGGCATCCCTACAATGAGCAGTTCTTC.

The chain is built from TRBV10-3 and TRBJ2-2, with a weak D call TRBD2 (6 bases). This CDR3 is 16 amino acids long. Germline V gene data show CDR1 as ENHRY and CDR2 as SYGVKD. Trimming took 0 bases from V and 6 from J, leaving 14 bases between them. Here the CDR3 DNA reads TGTGCCATCAGTGAGTCGCCTGGAGGGGTCCCCGGGGAGCTGTTTTTT. Its translation is CAISESPGGVPGELFF.

This chain uses TRBV5-1 with TRBJ1-5, with 11 bases aligning to TRBD1. CDR1 and CDR2 (germline): SGHRS, YFSETQ. The CDR3 runs to 16 residues. The ends lost 2 bases at V and 3 bases at J; junction bases unmatched: 4. As DNA, the CDR3 is TGCGCCAGCAGCTTCGGGACAGGGGGTAACAATCAGCCCCAGCATTTT. This translates into CASSFGTGGNNQPQHF.

The gene calls are TRBV29-1 and TRBJ2-7; 7 positions agree with TRBD1. The CDR3 runs 12 residues. V trimming: 7 bases; J trimming: 2 bases; junction bases outside the gene matches: 5. CDR1 SQVTM and CDR2 ANQGSEA come from the germline V gene. CDR3 region: CSARQGTYEQYF. The CDR3 DNA sequence: TGCAGCGCCCGACAGGGTACCTACGAGCAGTACTTC.

The chain joins TRBV2 to TRBJ1-1; D remains ambiguous. The germline V gene encodes CDR1 SNHLY and CDR2 FYNNEI. Deletions cut 4 bases from V and 1 base from J, with 13 bases between. The CDR3 loop spans 15 amino acids. In DNA, the CDR3 is TGTGCCAGCAGTGCGGGCCCTCCGCCGAACACTGAAGCTTTCTTT. This gives the protein CASSAGPPPNTEAFF.

The chain is built from TRBV6-1 and TRBJ2-4; 8 bases match TRBD2. This CDR3 has 16 amino acids. CDR1 MNHNS and CDR2 SASEGT come from the germline V gene. Trimming cost V 1 base and J 1 base; bases outside gene matches: 3. The CDR3 DNA sequence: TGTGCCAGCAGTGAAGTACCGGGGGGGGCCAAAAACATTCAGTACTTC. Its protein product is CASSEVPGGAKNIQYF.

As DNA, the CDR3 is TGTGCCAGCAGCTTTGGGACAGGGAAAAGCTCCTACGAGCAGTACTTC. Amino acids: CASSFGTGKSSYEQYF. The chain couples TRBV7-6 to TRBJ2-7, with 9 bases lining up with TRBD1. Germline V lookup: CDR1 SGHVS, CDR2 FNYEAQ. The CDR3 consists of 16 residues. After removal of 3 bases from V and 0 bases from J, the junction contained 6 bases not matched to a gene.

The chain is built from TRBV30 and TRBJ2-3; 7 bases match TRBD2. V dropped 1 base and J dropped 6; count of bases not matched to a gene: 10. CDR3 length: 15 amino acids. The germline V gene encodes CDR1 GTSNPN and CDR2 SVGIG (reference sequence). This CDR3 reads CAWSGRTGGYDTQYF. In nucleotides, the CDR3 is TGTGCCTGGAGTGGCCGGACGGGAGGCTACGATACGCAGTATTTT.

V and J are TRBV19 and TRBJ2-6; TRBD2 is a possible D gene (5 bases). The V end lost 1 base, the J end lost 0 bases, and 10 bases lay between the germline ends. Per the germline V gene, CDR1 is LNHDA and CDR2 is SQIVND (reference sequence). The CDR3 loop spans 17 amino acids. The CDR3 is CASSIGGSLSGANVLTF. The CDR3 DNA follows: TGTGCCAGTAGTATAGGTGGGAGCCTCTCTGGGGCCAACGTCCTGACTTTC.

The chain is built from TRBV7-8 and TRBJ1-1; D call uncertain. Deletions cut 2 bases from V and 1 base from J, with 8 bases between. CDR1 is SGHVS, CDR2 FQNEAQ, per germline. The CDR3 length is 14 residues. CDR3 DNA: TGTGCCAGCAGCTTAACGGGTCAGAACACTGAAGCTTTCTTT. It codes for CASSLTGQNTEAFF.

CDR3 DNA sequence: TGCGCCAGCAGGGACGGGACAAGTGTCAGGACGTCGTACAATGAGCAGTTCTTC. Translation gives CASRDGTSVRTSYNEQFF. The chain employs TRBV5-1 and TRBJ2-1; D is possibly TRBD1 (6 bases). Germline CDR1 and CDR2: SGHRS and YFSETQ. The V gene lost 5 bases and the J gene lost 4 bases, with 25 bases spanning the gap. The CDR3 extends over 18 amino acids. The full variable domain, rest sourced from reference TRBV5-1 and TRBJ2-1, is KAGVTQTPRYLIKTRGQQVTLSCSPISGHRSVSWYQQTPGQGLQFLFEYFSETQRNKGNFPGRFSGRQFSNSRSEMNVSTLELGDSALYLCASRDGTSVRTSYNEQFFGPGTRLTVL.

V and J are TRBV5-8 and TRBJ2-3; D gene uncertain. Trimming pared 0 bases from V and 5 bases from J, leaving 10 bases between. The CDR3 runs to 14 residues. CDR1 and CDR2 from the germline V gene are SGHTS and YDEGEE. The DNA of the CDR3 is TGTGCCAGCAGCTTGGACTGGGGTGAAGATACGCAGTATTTT. The encoded protein is CASSLDWGEDTQYF.

This clone has more than one count but fewer than ten. The CDR3 protein is CASSHQGQGAWNQPQHF. The CDR3 nucleotides read TGTGCCAGCAGCCATCAAGGACAGGGGGCTTGGAATCAGCCCCAGCATTTT. The gene calls are TRBV7-9 and TRBJ1-5; 11 bases map to TRBD1. V trimming: 5 bases; J trimming: 4 bases; junction bases outside the gene matches: 10. Germline loops: CDR1 SEHNR, CDR2 FQNEAQ (reference sequence). This CDR3 contains 17 residues. Full variable domain (remainder filled in from reference TRBV7-9 and TRBJ1-5): DTGVSQNPRHKITKRGQNVTFRCDPISEHNRLYWYRQTLGQGPEFLTYFQNEAQLEKSRLLSDRFSAERPKGSFSTLEIQRTEQGDSAMYLCASSHQGQGAWNQPQHFGDGTRLSIL.

This sequence joins TRBV5-4 and TRBJ1-1, with 11 bases lining up with TRBD1. V trimming: 4 bases; J trimming: 0 bases; junction bases outside the gene matches: 5. This CDR3 has 16 amino acids. Germline V CDR1 and CDR2: SGHNT, YYREEE (reference sequence). The DNA for the CDR3 is TGTGCCAGCAGCCGGACAGGGGGCTACCTGAACACTGAAGCTTTCTTT. It codes for CASSRTGGYLNTEAFF.

The V and J genes are TRBV30 and TRBJ1-4, with D unclear. Germline V gene sequence: CDR1 GTSNPN, CDR2 SVGIG (reference sequence). The CDR3 has 12 residues. V was shortened by 3 bases and J by 8 bases, with 10 bases between the two germline ends. The CDR3 region has the DNA TGTGCCTGGAGGTGGACCCGGGAAAAACTGTTTTTT. Translation: CAWRWTREKLFF.

This clone was picked up one time. J is TRBJ2-3 and V is TRBV20-1; D is undetermined. This CDR3 has 11 residues. The V end lost 7 bases, the J end lost 4 bases, and 9 bases lay between the germline ends. From germline, CDR1 is DFQATT and CDR2 SNEGSKA (reference sequence). The DNA for the CDR3 is TGCAGTGGGTCTAAGGCAGATACGCAGTATTTT. It translates to CSGSKADTQYF.

Only one count was recorded for this clone. The rearrangement links TRBV29-1 to TRBJ2-1; D gene ambiguous. Trimming removed 2 bases from V and 5 bases from J, with 16 bases in between. CDR1 and CDR2 from the germline V gene are SQVTM and ANQGSEA. The CDR3 contains 15 residues. This CDR3 is CSVERRTGKNNEQFF. The CDR3 DNA reads as TGCAGCGTTGAAAGGCGGACCGGAAAAAACAATGAGCAGTTCTTC.

V gene TRBV27 combines with J gene TRBJ2-1, with TRBD2 matching 11 bases. The CDR3 runs to 18 residues. V was pared by 2 bases and J by 3 bases, with 9 bases of the junction left unmatched. CDR1 and CDR2 (germline): MNHEY, SMNVEV (reference sequence). The CDR3 protein is CASSLVWPTSGSYNEQFF. The CDR3, as DNA: TGTGCCAGCAGTTTAGTTTGGCCTACTAGCGGGAGCTACAATGAGCAGTTCTTC.

This clone has only one observation. This rearrangement joins TRBV5-4 to TRBJ2-7; tentative D call: TRBD2 (6 bases). Trimming removed 6 bases at V and 0 bases at J, with 19 bases between. The CDR3 loop spans 16 amino acids. The germline V gene has CDR1 SGHNT and CDR2 YYREEE (reference sequence). CDR3 sequence: CASTRIGGASSYEQYF. The CDR3 DNA reads TGTGCCAGCACCCGGATCGGCGGGGCTAGCTCCTACGAGCAGTACTTC.

This rearrangement joins TRBV15 to TRBJ1-3, with a tentative D call TRBD1 (5 bases). Germline values: CDR1 LNHNV, CDR2 YYDKDF (reference sequence). V was clipped by 5 bases and J by 4 bases, with 18 bases between them. This CDR3 is 16 amino acids long. CDR3 nucleotide sequence: TGTGCCACCAGCGGACATAATTCGGGCCGAGGAAACACCATATATTTT. Amino acid sequence: CATSGHNSGRGNTIYF.

The gene calls are TRBV15 and TRBJ1-3, with D uncertain. The V gene lost 0 bases and the J gene lost 8 bases, with 8 bases spanning the gap. The CDR3 covers 13 residues. Germline V lookup: CDR1 LNHNV, CDR2 YYDKDF (reference sequence). The CDR3 DNA follows: TGTGCCACCAGCAGAGATGTCGAAGACACCATATATTTT. The encoded protein is CATSRDVEDTIYF.

The chain joins TRBV18 to TRBJ2-5, with D unclear. Per germline, CDR1 KGHSH and CDR2 LQKENI. The CDR3 covers 14 residues. Trimming pared 0 bases from V and 4 bases from J, leaving 9 bases between. CDR3 region: CASSPPFQSETQYF. The CDR3 bases are TGTGCCAGCTCACCACCCTTTCAGTCAGAGACCCAGTACTTC.

The chain employs TRBV5-5 and TRBJ2-1; D gene unclear. The CDR3 has 15 amino acids. Germline V gene lookup returns CDR1 SGHKS and CDR2 YYEKEE (reference sequence). The V gene lost 5 bases and the J gene lost 4 bases, with 16 bases spanning the gap. CDR3 coding DNA: TGTGCCAGCAGTCCGGTCGTTAATATTTACAATGAGCAGTTCTTC. This sequence encodes CASSPVVNIYNEQFF.

The chain joins TRBV5-1 to TRBJ2-7, with 9 bases lining up with TRBD1. Germline V lookup: CDR1 SGHRS, CDR2 YFSETQ. The CDR3 is 14 amino acids. V gave up 4 bases and J gave up 6 bases; unmatched junction bases: 8. CDR3 protein: CASSGSTGGGEQYF. CDR3 nucleotides: TGCGCCAGCAGCGGCTCGACAGGGGGGGGCGAGCAGTACTTC. The full variable domain, its missing parts supplied by reference TRBV5-1 and TRBJ2-7, is KAGVTQTPRYLIKTRGQQVTLSCSPISGHRSVSWYQQTPGQGLQFLFEYFSETQRNKGNFPGRFSGRQFSNSRSEMNVSTLELGDSALYLCASSGSTGGGEQYFGPGTRLTVT.

The chain carries TRBV28 and TRBJ1-1, with TRBD1 matching 8 bases. Germline CDR1 and CDR2: MDHEN and SYDVKM. The CDR3 contains 15 residues. J lost 1 base, V lost 6 bases, and 7 bases had no gene match. CDR3 coding DNA: TGTGCCAGCAGAACAGCAGGGGGCTGGAACACTGAAGCTTTCTTT. This translates into CASRTAGGWNTEAFF. Drawing the rest from reference TRBV28 and TRBJ1-1, the complete variable domain is DVKVTQSSRYLVKRTGEKVFLECVQDMDHENMFWYRQDPGLGLRLIYFSYDVKMKEKGDIPEGYSVSREKKERFSLILESASTNQTSMYLCASRTAGGWNTEAFFGQGTRLTVV.

This chain uses TRBV30 with TRBJ1-2; 9 positions agree with TRBD1. J gave up 2 bases and V 1 base, and 2 bases lay outside the gene matches. Germline CDR1 is GTSNPN and CDR2 is SVGIG (reference sequence). The CDR3 consists of 14 residues. The CDR3 DNA is TGTGCCTGGAGTGGGGACAGGGCGAACTATGGCTACACCTTC. It codes for CAWSGDRANYGYTF. Supplemented by reference TRBV30 and TRBJ1-2, the full variable domain reads SQTIHQWPATLVQPVGSPLSLECTVEGTSNPNLYWYRQAAGRGLQLLFYSVGIGQISSEVPQNLSASRPQDRQFILSSKKLLLSDSGFYLCAWSGDRANYGYTFGSGTRLTVV.